This T cell receptor (beta chain) was captured by sequencing in a study of blood T cell repertoires in COVID-19. As for the study in general: There were acute and convalescent COVID-19 samples, and they came from the United States, Italy and Spain.

The J segment lost 1 base and the V segment lost 3 bases, leaving 2 bases of the junction unmatched. The CDR3 contains 15 residues. Germline values: CDR1 SNHLY, CDR2 FYNNEI. Recruits, aged roughly 18 to 95 years, lived in 24 US areas. Authors' data handling: Amplification of reference gene primers was used by the study to estimate nucleated cell counts. The repertoire was sequenced with immunoSEQ multiplex PCR; TCRdb's copy has only in-frame clones and lacks some. V and J calls and clone size are given by that table; D and trimming were obtained from the DNA. The table has some 300,000 clones, around 92% seen once.

This clonotype was sampled from a woman in her 50s who had been exposed to COVID-19. Sequenced sample: PBMCs or T cells enriched from blood (not recorded which). The chain joins TRBV2 to TRBJ2-2; TRBD1 aligns across 7 bases. Here the CDR3 DNA reads TGTGCCAGCAGTGAGGGACAGAAGAACACCGGGGAGCTGTTTTTT. This encodes CASSEGQKNTGELFF.